This T cell receptor beta chain appears in the sequencing data of a study of blood T cells in healthy people across ages. Through a sample-barcoded 5' primer and a J-beta primer mix, a second PCR was run for about 6 to 11 cycles. TCRdb processed the 5' RACE reads anew with MiXCR; each CDR3 protein has one entry. This table holds over 1,500,000 distinct CDR3 sequences, 30% to 40% found once. V lost 5 bases and J 3 bases, leaving 14 bases between the germline ends. The CDR3 has 14 amino acids. Germline assignment: CDR1 MNHEY and CDR2 SVGAGI. General study results and limits: Both higher diversity and more naive CD4+ cells marked long-lived donors when set against aged donors. Leaving the PBMCs unsorted stopped any conclusive comparison of naive versus antigen-experienced cells.

This clonotype was counted between two and nine times. Its antigen is not identified. At least 6 micrograms of total RNA were extracted per sample. The chain carries TRBV6-5 and TRBJ2-7; weak D call: TRBD1 (5 bases). The sequence derives from a human donor in good health. Input material: blood. The CDR3, as DNA: TGTGCCAGCAGTACCAGGGTGTCCCTCTACGAGCAGTACTTC. This gives the protein CASSTRVSLYEQYF.